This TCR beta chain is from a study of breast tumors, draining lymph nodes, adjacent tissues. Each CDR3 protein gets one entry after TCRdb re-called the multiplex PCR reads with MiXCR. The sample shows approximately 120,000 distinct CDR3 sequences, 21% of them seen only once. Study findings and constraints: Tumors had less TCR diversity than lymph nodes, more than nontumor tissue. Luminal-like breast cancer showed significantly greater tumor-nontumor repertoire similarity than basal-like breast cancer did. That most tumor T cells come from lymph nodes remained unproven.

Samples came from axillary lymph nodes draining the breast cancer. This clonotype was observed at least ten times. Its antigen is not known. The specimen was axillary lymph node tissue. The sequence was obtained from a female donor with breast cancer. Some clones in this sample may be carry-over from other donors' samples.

The CDR3 protein is CASSFRLAGFYNEQFF. CDR3 DNA: TGTGCCAGCAGTTTCAGACTAGCGGGGTTCTACAATGAGCAGTTCTTC. The J gene is TRBJ2-1, the V gene TRBV5-5, with 11 bases matching TRBD2. The CDR3 is made up of 16 amino acids. In germline, CDR1 is SGHKS, CDR2 YYEKEE (reference sequence). V lost 5 bases and J lost 3; bases outside the gene matches: 7.